This T cell receptor beta chain was recovered during a study of T cells in Graves' hyperthyroidism and ophthalmopathy. RNA transcripts provided the source from which TCR beta CDR3 regions were amplified. In the first-round RT-PCR of the TCR CDR3, the HTBI primer set was used. One entry per CDR3 protein, called by TCRdb with MiXCR from the multiplex PCR reads. The sample shows about 610,000 distinct CDR3 sequences, roughly 15% of them seen only once. V was shortened by 7 bases and J by 6 bases, with 15 bases between the two germline ends. There are 13 residues in the CDR3. Specimen: blood. The chain joins TRBV12-3 or TRBV12-4 to TRBJ1-1, with a possible D match to TRBD1 (5 bases). The TCR comes from a woman between 40 and 50 years old with Graves' ophthalmopathy. As DNA, the CDR3 is TGTGCCAGCACGGCCAGGGTGTACGCTGAAGCTTTCTTT. Protein sequence: CASTARVYAEAFF.